These 22 T cell receptor beta chains share one sample of origin, sequenced in a study of response to subunit inactivated influenza vaccine. TCRdb reanalysed the RT-PCR reads using MiXCR and keeps one entry per CDR3 protein. The table lists fewer than 700,000 distinct CDR3 sequences, over 10% of them singletons. Sequencing used PBMCs from blood, obtained 40 to 50 days after vaccination. The receptors were gathered from a man aged 45-65 years who received an inactivated influenza vaccine.

The gene calls are TRBV5-5 and TRBJ2-5; 10 bases match TRBD2. V was pared by 2 bases and J by 1 base, with 5 bases of the junction left unmatched. This CDR3 is built from 16 residues. The germline V gene has CDR1 SGHKS and CDR2 YYEKEE (reference sequence). CDR3 protein: CASSFVAGGLQETQYF. CDR3 DNA: TGTGCCAGCAGCTTTGTAGCGGGGGGCCTCCAAGAGACCCAGTACTTC.

This clonotype has a handful of counts. The gene calls are TRBV3-1 and TRBJ1-6; D remains ambiguous. Germline values: CDR1 LGHDT, CDR2 YNNKEL (reference sequence). The CDR3 extends over 14 amino acids. The V end was cut by 1 base, the J end by 11 bases, with 12 bases between. CDR3 bases: TGTGCCAGCAGCCAAGTCACTGCTGGTACACCCCTCCACTTT. Its translation is CASSQVTAGTPLHF.

V usage is TRBV11-2 and J usage is TRBJ2-7, with TRBD1 matching 8 bases. Germline CDR1 SGHAT, CDR2 FQNNGV. V lost 5 bases to trimming and J lost 6 bases; unmatched junction nucleotides: 9. CDR3 size: 14 residues. The CDR3: CASSVSGQGGEQYF. CDR3 in DNA: TGTGCCAGCAGCGTCTCCGGACAGGGAGGCGAGCAGTACTTC.

On this clonotype itself: A read error may be the cause here, since a much bigger clone is one base away. The V call is TRBV28, the J call TRBJ2-1; D uncertain. The germline V gene encodes CDR1 MDHEN and CDR2 SYDVKM. The CDR3 has 12 residues. Trimming pared 5 bases from V and 9 bases from J, leaving 11 bases between. CDR3 loop: CASSPIHSEQFF. The CDR3 coding sequence is TGTGCCAGCAGTCCGATTCACAGTGAGCAGTTCTTC.

The chain recombines TRBV10-3 with TRBJ1-6; D is unresolved. The CDR3 loop spans 14 amino acids. Germline V gives CDR1 ENHRY, CDR2 SYGVKD. Trimming left V 2 bases short and J 5 bases short, with 7 bases between. CDR3 bases: TGTGCCATCAGTGAGGTGGAGAATAATTCACCCCTCCACTTT. Translation gives CAISEVENNSPLHF.

CDR3 coding DNA: TGTGCCAGCAGCGCCCCCCCGGGGGGGGAGACCCAGTACTTC. Encoded protein: CASSAPPGGETQYF. The rearrangement uses TRBV7-2 and TRBJ2-5; 8 nucleotides match TRBD2. The CDR3 is 14 amino acids. CDR1 SGHTA and CDR2 FQGNSA come from the germline V gene. After removal of 5 bases from V and 5 bases from J, the junction contained 7 bases not matched to a gene.

This clonotype was counted a few times. This CDR3 is CSVEDYLLAGGFQETQYF. CDR3 coding DNA: TGCAGCGTTGAAGATTACCTTCTAGCGGGAGGATTCCAAGAGACCCAGTACTTC. J is TRBJ2-5 and V is TRBV29-1, with 11 bases lining up with TRBD2. Germline V gene data show CDR1 as SQVTM and CDR2 as ANQGSEA. V lost 0 bases, J lost 1 base, and 10 bases stayed unmatched. The CDR3 spans 18 residues.

This clonotype was seen only a few times. The chain links TRBV7-2 to TRBJ1-5, with 8 bases fitting TRBD1. Germline assignment: CDR1 SGHTA and CDR2 FQGNSA. The CDR3 is 16 amino acids. V was pared by 5 bases and J by 7 bases, with 13 bases of the junction left unmatched. Here the CDR3 DNA reads TGTGCCAGCAGCCTCAGGACAGGGATGCAGGCCCAGCCCCAGCATTTT. Protein sequence: CASSLRTGMQAQPQHF.

This clonotype was counted a few times. J is TRBJ1-1 and V is TRBV7-9, with D possibly being TRBD1 (5 bases). The ends were cut back, 8 bases at V and 4 bases at J, with 8 bases in the middle. CDR1 and CDR2 from the germline V gene are SEHNR and FQNEAQ (reference sequence). The CDR3 is made up of 11 amino acids. The CDR3 is CASGTRTEAFF. Written as DNA, the CDR3 is TGTGCCAGCGGGACCCGCACTGAAGCTTTCTTT.

The rearrangement uses TRBV9 and TRBJ2-1; no clear D. Between the trimmed V and J ends, which lost 2 bases and 4 bases, there was a span of 10 bases. The CDR3 contains 14 residues. Germline-derived CDR1 and CDR2 are SGDLS and YYNGEE. CDR3 DNA: TGTGCCAGCAGCGTCCGGATGGGGTACAATGAGCAGTTCTTC. As protein: CASSVRMGYNEQFF.

The chain links TRBV9 to TRBJ1-2; D is perhaps TRBD1 (5 bases). This CDR3 comprises 13 residues. Germline values: CDR1 SGDLS, CDR2 YYNGEE. With 5 bases removed from V and 5 bases from J, the gap between germline ends came to 13 bases. Here the CDR3 DNA reads TGTGCCAGCAGTGCTTTTGGACAATATGGCTACACCTTC. Its translation is CASSAFGQYGYTF.

This rearrangement joins TRBV20-1 to TRBJ2-7; D may be TRBD1 (5 bases). Germline V gene lookup returns CDR1 DFQATT and CDR2 SNEGSKA (reference sequence). Trimming took 1 base from V and 2 from J, leaving 9 bases between them. This CDR3 is 13 amino acids long. CDR3: CSARATVAYEQYF. The CDR3 nucleotides are TGCAGTGCTAGAGCGACAGTTGCCTACGAGCAGTACTTC.

The chain employs TRBV5-5 and TRBJ2-2; 7 nucleotides align to TRBD1. CDR3 length equals 16 residues. Germline assignment: CDR1 SGHKS and CDR2 YYEKEE (reference sequence). The V gene end was trimmed by 4 bases and the J gene end by 4 bases; junction bases not matched to a gene: 10. CDR3 nucleotide sequence: TGTGCCAGCAGCATCACAGGGGCCCGTCGCACCGGGGAGCTGTTTTTT. It codes for CASSITGARRTGELFF.

The V gene is TRBV18, the J gene TRBJ1-2; tentative D call: TRBD1 (5 bases). There are 15 residues in the CDR3. Between the trimmed V and J ends, which lost 2 bases and 3 bases, there was a span of 13 bases. The germline V gene encodes CDR1 KGHSH and CDR2 LQKENI. CDR3 sequence reads: CASSPVARADYGYTF. CDR3 DNA: TGTGCCAGCTCACCAGTCGCCAGGGCGGACTATGGCTACACCTTC.

The V and J genes are TRBV18 and TRBJ1-2; D is perhaps TRBD1 (6 bases). The CDR3 totals 17 residues. CDR1 and CDR2 from the germline V gene are KGHSH and LQKENI. Trimming left V 3 bases short and J 0 bases short, with 17 bases between. CDR3 DNA sequence: TGTGCCAGCTCACCTTCACCCGGGACACGGACTAACTATGGCTACACCTTC. Its translation: CASSPSPGTRTNYGYTF.

This clonotype appeared a few times. The chain joins TRBV6-5 to TRBJ2-1; D not certain. The V gene lost 2 bases and the J gene lost 9 bases, with 5 bases spanning the gap. The CDR3 contains 11 residues. Germline loops: CDR1 MNHEY, CDR2 SVGAGI. The DNA for the CDR3 is TGTGCCAGCAGTTACGTCGGTGAGCAGTTCTTC. It encodes CASSYVGEQFF.

This clonotype was seen many times. The J gene is TRBJ2-1, the V gene TRBV6-1; 11 nucleotides line up with TRBD2. The germline gives CDR1 MNHNS, CDR2 SASEGT. The junction had 4 bases not matched to a gene; V was cut back by 5 bases and J by 1 base. This CDR3 is 16 amino acids long. The CDR3: CASSLSGGASYNEQFF. CDR3 in DNA: TGTGCCAGCAGTCTTAGCGGGGGGGCGTCCTACAATGAGCAGTTCTTC.

This clonotype was counted a few times. This chain links TRBV19 with TRBJ2-7, with 9 bases aligning to TRBD1. CDR1 and CDR2 (germline): LNHDA, SQIVND (reference sequence). V lost 6 bases and J lost 5; bases outside the gene matches: 11. The CDR3 consists of 15 residues. The CDR3 DNA reads TGTGCCAGTAGCCCCGACCGGGACAGGGAACACGAGCAGTACTTC. This encodes CASSPDRDREHEQYF.

The chain carries TRBV12-3 or TRBV12-4 and TRBJ1-1; TRBD1 is a possible D gene (6 bases). Deletions cut 5 bases from V and 8 bases from J, with 15 bases between. The CDR3 loop spans 13 amino acids. The CDR3: CASSTNDRKEAFF. The CDR3 nucleotides are TGTGCCAGCAGTACCAATGACAGGAAGGAAGCTTTCTTT.

This clonotype has only a few counts. The gene calls are TRBV6-4 and TRBJ1-5; TRBD1 might be the D (6 bases). V was trimmed by 9 bases and J by 1 base, leaving 13 bases between them. The CDR3 is 14 amino acids. CDR1 and CDR2 (germline): MRHNA, SNTAGT. The CDR3 reads CARRGAGSNQPQHF. CDR3 DNA: TGTGCCAGGAGGGGGGCGGGGAGCAATCAGCCCCAGCATTTT.

This clonotype was detected only a few times. The rearrangement joins TRBV3-1 to TRBJ2-5, with 9 bases aligning to TRBD1. J lost 4 bases, V lost 2 bases, and 8 bases had no gene match. Germline CDR1 is LGHDT and CDR2 is YNNKEL (reference sequence). This CDR3 contains 16 residues. The CDR3 is CASSQTWTGARETQYF. The CDR3 nucleotides are TGTGCCAGCAGCCAAACTTGGACAGGGGCAAGAGAGACCCAGTACTTC.

The table lists this clonotype with a few counts. J is TRBJ2-5 and V is TRBV5-4; D is unresolved. Germline assignment: CDR1 SGHNT and CDR2 YYREEE (reference sequence). Trimming shortened V by 1 base and J by 5 bases, and 15 bases separated the two germline ends. The CDR3 loop spans 15 amino acids. For the CDR3, the DNA is TGTGCCAGCAGCTTGAGTACCGAGATACTGGAGACCCAGTACTTC. Translation gives CASSLSTEILETQYF.